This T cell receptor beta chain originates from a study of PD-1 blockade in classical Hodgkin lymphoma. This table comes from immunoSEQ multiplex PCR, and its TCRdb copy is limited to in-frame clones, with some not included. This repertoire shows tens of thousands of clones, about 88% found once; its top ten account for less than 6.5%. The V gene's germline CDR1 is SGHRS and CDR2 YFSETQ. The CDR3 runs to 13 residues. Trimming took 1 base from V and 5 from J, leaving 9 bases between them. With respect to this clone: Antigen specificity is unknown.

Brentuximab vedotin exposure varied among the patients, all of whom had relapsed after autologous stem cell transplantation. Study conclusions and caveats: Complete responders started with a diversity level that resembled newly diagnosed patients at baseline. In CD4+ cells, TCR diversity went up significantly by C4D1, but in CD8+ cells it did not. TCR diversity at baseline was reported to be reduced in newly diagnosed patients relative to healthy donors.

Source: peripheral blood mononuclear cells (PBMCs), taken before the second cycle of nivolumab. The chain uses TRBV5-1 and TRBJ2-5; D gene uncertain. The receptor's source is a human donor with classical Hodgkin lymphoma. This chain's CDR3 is CASSLSVEETQYF. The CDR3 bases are TGCGCCAGCAGCTTGTCTGTAGAGGAGACCCAGTACTTC.